This TCR beta chain was obtained from a study of beta chain features in type 1 diabetes. cDNA synthesis used the whole RNA isolate, giving expressed TCRB sequences. Sequenced naive, central memory and regulatory T cell samples produced an average of about 3.57 million reads. Measured with immunoSEQ multiplex PCR; TCRdb has only the in-frame clones, and not every one. The sample shows about 160,000 clones, about 7.8% of them seen only once. Averaging about 120 mL, one heparinised blood draw was given by each donor. A sort by CD45RO/CCR7/CD25/CD127/CD95/CD27 yielded CD4+ naive, central memory, regulatory and stem cell-like memory cells. Over 95% purity was reached by all sorted populations. This clone was detected only a few times. The target antigen is unknown. Study conclusions and caveats: Moderately but significantly shorter TCRB CDR3s were found in Type 1 diabetes patients in all four CD4+ subsets.

Germline V CDR1 and CDR2: ENHRY, SYGVKD. This CDR3 is 15 amino acids long. The V segment lost 0 bases and the J segment 7 bases; nucleotides outside the gene matches: 6. The receptor comes from a woman in her forties with type 1 diabetes. The sequenced sample consisted of central memory CD4+ T cells from blood. The V gene is TRBV10-3, the J gene TRBJ2-1; the match to TRBD2 covers 7 bases. CDR3 nucleotides: TGTGCCATCAGTGAGTCGGGGGAGGGCCTGAATGAGCAGTTCTTC. As protein: CAISESGEGLNEQFF.